These 18 T cell receptor beta chains were sequenced from one sample in a study of regulatory T cells in long-lasting Graves disease. Construction of the TCR beta libraries employed iRepertoire HTBI primers in conjunction with Arm-PCR of CDR3 regions. TCRdb passed the multiplex PCR reads through MiXCR, listing each CDR3 protein once. The sample comprises hundreds of thousands of distinct CDR3 sequences, approximately 15% of which are singletons, and about 17% rests with the top ten. Stated time point: newly diagnosed GD, antithyroid drugs for less than 3 months. PBMC RNA served as the TCR library source. These data were also filed under a second study, of T cells in Graves' hyperthyroidism and ophthalmopathy.

The input for sequencing was peripheral blood mononuclear cells (PBMCs), taken at new diagnosis, from a patient treated with antithyroid drugs. These receptors originate from a woman in her twenties or thirties with Graves disease.

This clonotype was recorded many times. The chain recombines TRBV29-1 with TRBJ1-3; D call uncertain. The CDR3 is 14 residues long. CDR1 is SQVTM, CDR2 ANQGSEA, per germline. Trimming took 5 bases from V and 2 from J, leaving 13 bases between them. The CDR3 protein is CSVRGYEAGNTIYF. CDR3 DNA: TGCAGCGTTCGTGGGTATGAGGCTGGAAACACCATATATTTT.

Only a few counts were recorded for this clonotype. The rearrangement uses TRBV19 and TRBJ2-7; 9 bases are a match to TRBD1. The length of the CDR3 is 15 residues. Germline V lookup: CDR1 LNHDA, CDR2 SQIVND (reference sequence). The V gene end was trimmed by 3 bases and the J gene end by 2 bases; junction bases not matched to a gene: 5. CDR3 region: CASSIRDREAYEQYF. The CDR3 DNA reads TGTGCCAGTAGTATTAGGGACAGGGAGGCCTACGAGCAGTACTTC.

The chain combines TRBV5-4 with TRBJ1-3; no firm D call. Germline V CDR1 and CDR2: SGHNT, YYREEE (reference sequence). The CDR3 is made up of 13 amino acids. V was clipped by 0 bases and J by 3 bases, with 4 bases between them. The DNA of the CDR3 is TGTGCCAGCAGCTTGGATGTTGGAAACACCATATATTTT. Translating it yields CASSLDVGNTIYF.

This clonotype was observed many times. This chain joins TRBV28 and TRBJ2-3; weak D call: TRBD1 (6 bases). The CDR3 runs 16 residues. The ends were cut back, 7 bases at V and 8 bases at J, with 25 bases in the middle. Looked up from germline, CDR1 is MDHEN and CDR2 is SYDVKM. The chain's CDR3 is CASTTTGRNVGGTQYF. Written as DNA, the CDR3 is TGTGCCAGCACTACCACAGGGAGAAACGTTGGGGGTACGCAGTATTTT.

The CDR3 is CSALTNREVTTNEKLFF. CDR3 coding DNA: TGCAGTGCGCTCACTAACAGGGAGGTTACAACTAATGAAAAACTGTTTTTT. The gene calls are TRBV20-1 and TRBJ1-4; D is perhaps TRBD1 (6 bases). Germline values: CDR1 DFQATT, CDR2 SNEGSKA (reference sequence). Trimming shortened V by 6 bases and J by 0 bases, and 20 bases separated the two germline ends. CDR3 length: 17 residues.

This clonotype was counted between two and nine times. The J gene is TRBJ2-7, the V gene TRBV10-3, with D unclear. The germline V gene encodes CDR1 ENHRY and CDR2 SYGVKD. The CDR3 totals 11 residues. Trimming left V 2 bases short and J 4 bases short, with 3 bases between. For the CDR3, the DNA is TGTGCCATCAGTGAGGGATACGAGCAGTACTTC. Amino acids: CAISEGYEQYF.

This clonotype was counted at least ten times. The chain is built from TRBV2 and TRBJ2-3, with D perhaps TRBD1 or TRBD2 (5 bases each). Per germline, CDR1 SNHLY and CDR2 FYNNEI. The CDR3 is made up of 15 amino acids. V shed 4 bases and J shed 0 bases, with 11 bases lying between them. The CDR3 region is CASSAGTISTDTQYF. The CDR3 nucleotides are TGTGCCAGCAGTGCCGGGACCATCAGCACAGATACGCAGTATTTT. The full variable domain, completed using reference TRBV2 and TRBJ2-3, is EPEVTQTPSHQVTQMGQEVILRCVPISNHLYFYWYRQILGQKVEFLVSFYNNEISEKSEIFDDQFSVERPDGSNFTLKIRSTKLEDSAMYFCASSAGTISTDTQYFGPGTRLTVL.

In its sample, this clonotype was seen many times. The rearrangement joins TRBV7-2 to TRBJ1-3, with D unclear. There are 15 residues in the CDR3. Trimming stripped 5 bases from V and 8 bases from J, with 19 bases between. Germline V lookup: CDR1 SGHTA, CDR2 FQGNSA. The CDR3 nucleotides are TGTGCCAGCAGCACCATGGGGATTCGGGGTGACACCATATATTTT. Residues: CASSTMGIRGDTIYF.

V and J are TRBV7-9 and TRBJ1-1; D not certain. The V end was cut by 1 base, the J end by 4 bases, with 13 bases between. Germline V CDR1 and CDR2: SEHNR, FQNEAQ (reference sequence). The CDR3 sequence is 15 residues long. For the CDR3, the DNA is TGTGCCAGCAGCTTAGGGGCGAATATGAGCACTGAAGCTTTCTTT. Translated: CASSLGANMSTEAFF. The variable domain in full, with the rest retrieved from reference TRBV7-9 and TRBJ1-1, is DTGVSQNPRHKITKRGQNVTFRCDPISEHNRLYWYRQTLGQGPEFLTYFQNEAQLEKSRLLSDRFSAERPKGSFSTLEIQRTEQGDSAMYLCASSLGANMSTEAFFGQGTRLTVV.

V gene TRBV5-1 combines with J gene TRBJ2-5; D unresolved. The CDR3 length is 13 residues. V was cut by 4 bases and J by 5 bases, with 12 bases left in between. In germline, CDR1 is SGHRS, CDR2 YFSETQ. CDR3 DNA sequence: TGCGCCAGCAGCCCACAAAATGTGGAGACCCAGTACTTC. Protein sequence: CASSPQNVETQYF. Full variable domain (rest looked up from reference TRBV5-1 and TRBJ2-5): KAGVTQTPRYLIKTRGQQVTLSCSPISGHRSVSWYQQTPGQGLQFLFEYFSETQRNKGNFPGRFSGRQFSNSRSEMNVSTLELGDSALYLCASSPQNVETQYFGPGTRLLVL.

This clonotype was seen ten or more times. This chain connects TRBV28 to TRBJ2-7; D is undetermined. Germline-derived CDR1 and CDR2 are MDHEN and SYDVKM. Trimming pared 7 bases from V and 5 bases from J, leaving 15 bases between. The CDR3 runs 13 residues. The CDR3 here is CASNSPPPHEQYF. The CDR3 region has the DNA TGTGCCAGCAACTCACCCCCCCCTCACGAGCAGTACTTC.

To note about this clonotype: In this CDR3 the conserved last residue, phenylalanine or tryptophan, is missing, so a read error is likely. The chain couples TRBV2 to TRBJ2-7; D is perhaps TRBD2 (5 bases). This CDR3 spans 12 amino acids. Germline assignment: CDR1 SNHLY and CDR2 FYNNEI. Trimming took off 7 bases at V and 2 bases at J, with 9 bases between the two ends. The CDR3 loop is CASNDYTYEQYL. CDR3 DNA sequence: TGTGCCAGCAACGACTACACCTACGAGCAGTACCTC.

This clonotype was counted only a few times. The chain has TRBV6-1 and TRBJ2-7, with D uncertain. The V gene lost 0 bases and the J gene lost 2 bases, with 14 bases spanning the gap. The CDR3 has 16 amino acids. Germline V lookup: CDR1 MNHNS, CDR2 SASEGT. CDR3 residues: CASSEAVGSSPYEQYF. The CDR3 region has the DNA TGTGCCAGCAGTGAAGCAGTGGGGTCTTCCCCCTACGAGCAGTACTTC.

This clonotype turned up a few times. Given a much more abundant clone one base away, this may be a read error. The genes are TRBV6-5 and TRBJ1-1; D call uncertain. The CDR3 runs to 13 residues. CDR1 and CDR2 from the germline V gene are MNHEY and SVGAGI. Between the trimmed V and J ends, which lost 1 base and 6 bases, there was a span of 9 bases. The CDR3 is CASSYLRTAEAFF. The DNA of the CDR3 is TGTGCCAGCAGTTACTTGCGGACCGCTGAAGCTTTCTTT.

Turning to this clonotype: The junction shows a germline mismatch at one end, possibly a read error. This chain connects TRBV11-2 to TRBJ2-3, with a tentative D call TRBD2 (6 bases). From germline, CDR1 is SGHAT and CDR2 FQNNGV. This CDR3 region has 16 residues. CDR3 residues: CASSLDSGVGADTQCF. CDR3 nucleotide sequence: TGTGCCAGCAGCTTAGATTCGGGGGTAGGCGCAGATACGCAGTGTTTT.

This clonotype has ten or more counts. The rearrangement uses TRBV7-2 and TRBJ1-1; D gene ambiguous. Germline V gene sequence: CDR1 SGHTA, CDR2 FQGNSA. The CDR3 has 12 amino acids. Trimming cost V 7 bases and J 7 bases, with 13 bases left between them. CDR3 DNA: TGTGCCAGCATAAGGGATCCCCGTGAAGCTTTCTTT. This translates into CASIRDPREAFF.

With respect to this clonotype: A far larger clone lies a single base away; this is likely a read error. The genes are TRBV11-2 and TRBJ2-1, with D possibly TRBD2 on 6 matching bases. The J call could be wrong; TRBJ2-3 is a better fit for the DNA end. This CDR3 region has 14 residues. Germline lookup yields CDR1 SGHAT and CDR2 FQNNGV. The CDR3 sequence is CASSLGGAITAQYF. As DNA, the CDR3 is TGTGCCAGCAGCCTTGGCGGGGCCATTACAGCGCAGTATTTT.

The table lists this clonotype with many counts. V and J are TRBV11-2 and TRBJ1-1, with 7 bases that match TRBD1. Per the germline V gene, CDR1 is SGHAT and CDR2 is FQNNGV. There are 14 residues in the CDR3. The V gene end was trimmed by 1 base and the J gene end by 5 bases; junction bases not matched to a gene: 4. DNA of the CDR3: TGTGCCAGCAGCTTAGCACCGACAGGGACTGAAGCTTTCTTT. Protein product: CASSLAPTGTEAFF. The variable domain in full, with the rest retrieved from reference TRBV11-2 and TRBJ1-1, is EAGVAQSPRYKIIEKRQSVAFWCNPISGHATLYWYQQILGQGPKLLIQFQNNGVVDDSQLPKDRFSAERLKGVDSTLKIQPAKLEDSAVYLCASSLAPTGTEAFFGQGTRLTVV.